This TCR beta chain was recovered during a study of OX40 agonist ivuxolimab in advanced cancers. Study-wide context: Ivuxolimab, which is an agonistic anti-OX40 (CD134) antibody, was administered to the patients. Head and neck, renal cell, melanoma or hepatocellular carcinoma were the cancers that dose-escalation patients had.

The CDR3 has 15 residues. The V end lost 3 bases, the J end lost 3 bases, and 13 bases lay between the germline ends. The germline gives CDR1 SGHAT, CDR2 FQDESV (reference sequence). Produced via immunoSEQ multiplex PCR; TCRdb's table is partial and in-frame only. The sample gives tens of thousands of clones, roughly nine tenths of which show up once; 13% to 15% is in the top ten. Sequencing was performed on CD4+ or CD8+ T cells sorted from blood, taken in a trial of the OX40 agonist ivuxolimab. The chain recombines TRBV11-1 with TRBJ2-3, with a tentative D call TRBD2 (6 bases). This receptor was identified in an adult with an advanced solid tumor such as melanoma, head and neck, liver or kidney cancer. The CDR3 here is CASSFRLVGTDTQYF. Written as DNA, the CDR3 is TGTGCCAGCAGCTTTAGACTAGTGGGAACAGATACGCAGTATTTT.